The present T cell receptor beta chain was sequenced within a study of cytomegalovirus exposure and HLA in healthy donors. Study observations and caveats: Cytomegalovirus association was listed for 150 to 200 TCR beta chains. High specificity and sensitivity for cytomegalovirus status were reported for the classifier.

Sequencing used immunoSEQ multiplex PCR; TCRdb keeps in-frame clones, though not all of them. The table records 65,000 or so clones, around 95% of them present only once. V dropped 8 bases and J dropped 6 bases, with 15 bases sitting between them. The V gene's germline CDR1 is LNHDA and CDR2 SQIVND (reference sequence). The CDR3 consists of 13 residues. Turning to this clone: Antigen unknown.

The source material was PBMCs. The V and J genes are TRBV19 and TRBJ2-3; possible D gene TRBD1, 7 bases. This sequence was found in a man between 18 and 29 years old in good health and CMV-seropositive. CDR3 amino acids: CASGQAAGDTQYF. As DNA, the CDR3 is TGTGCCAGTGGACAGGCGGCGGGGGATACGCAGTATTTT.